The rows below give T cell receptor beta chains drawn from one sample of a study of blood T cell repertoires in COVID-19. The method was immunoSEQ multiplex PCR; TCRdb's version includes in-frame clones alone and lacks a portion of them. The sample carries 200,000 to 250,000 clones, around four fifths recorded once. The source material was peripheral blood. The receptor set was obtained from a man aged 30 to 45 with active or convalescent COVID-19. The CDR3 runs from the conserved cysteine through the conserved F or W. D genes are given only for firm matches. Size is omitted from some rows. Given values are once, few, many or a class for expanded clones.

J gene,clone size,V gene,D gene,CDR3 protein,CDR3 DNA
TRBJ2-3,.,TRBV13,TRBD1,CASRLQGLADTQYF,TGTGCCAGCAGGTTACAGGGGTTGGCAGATACGCAGTATTTT
TRBJ2-1,.,TRBV3-1/TRBV3-2,.,CASSQEGVPKQFF,TGTGCCAGCAGCCAAGAAGGGGTTCCGAAGCAGTTCTTC
TRBJ1-6,.,TRBV5-1,.,CASSLTGNNSPLHF,TGCGCCAGCAGCTTAACCGGGAATAATTCACCCCTCCACTTT
TRBJ1-3,.,TRBV3-1/TRBV3-2,.,CASSQDPGYTGNTIYF,TGTGCCAGCAGCCAAGACCCGGGTTACACTGGAAACACCATATATTTT
TRBJ1-1,.,TRBV15,TRBD1,CATRLDRYTEAFF,TGTGCCACCAGACTGGACAGGTACACTGAAGCTTTCTTT
TRBJ1-2,.,TRBV19,.,CATLSQGHGYGYTF,TGTGCCACTCTAAGCCAGGGACATGGGTATGGCTACACCTTC
TRBJ2-4,.,TRBV7-6,TRBD1,CASSGGTGGTKNIQYF,TGTGCCAGCAGCGGGGGGACAGGGGGCACCAAAAACATTCAGTACTTC
TRBJ2-2,.,TRBV29-1,TRBD2,CSVTTGLAGANTGELFF,TGCAGCGTGACAACGGGACTAGCGGGAGCGAACACCGGGGAGCTGTTTTTT
TRBJ1-1,.,TRBV5-1,TRBD1,CASSPGQGALTFF,TGCGCCAGCAGCCCGGGACAGGGGGCTCTGACTTTCTTT
TRBJ2-7,.,TRBV4-2,TRBD2,CASSQDSSGGGYEQYF,TGTGCCAGCAGCCAAGACAGTAGCGGGGGGGGATACGAGCAGTACTTC
TRBJ1-1,few,TRBV2,.,CASSEFGGNTEAFF,TGTGCCAGCAGTGAGTTCGGGGGGAACACTGAAGCTTTCTTT
TRBJ1-1,.,TRBV5-8,.,CASSPGQGWSTAEAFF,TGTGCCAGCAGCCCCGGGCAGGGTTGGAGCACTGCGGAAGCTTTCTTT
TRBJ1-1,.,TRBV6-5,.,CASSREGEAFF,TGTGCCAGCAGTCGGGAGGGTGAAGCTTTCTTT
TRBJ1-6,.,TRBV24-1,.,CATQSGSATPLHF,TGTGCCACCCAGAGCGGGTCTGCGACACCCCTCCACTTT
TRBJ1-1,.,TRBV28,TRBD1,CASSLWDRGGAEAFF,TGTGCCAGCAGTTTATGGGACAGGGGTGGCGCTGAAGCTTTCTTT
TRBJ2-7,few,TRBV7-2,.,CASSPRGARSYEQYF,TGTGCCAGCAGCCCCAGGGGAGCGAGGTCCTACGAGCAGTACTTC
TRBJ1-2,.,TRBV7-2,TRBD1,CASSLIRTGASDGYTF,TGTGCCAGCAGCTTAATCAGGACAGGGGCTAGTGATGGCTACACCTTC
TRBJ1-2,.,TRBV6-5,TRBD1,CASSYSGQGSGYTF,TGTGCCAGCAGTTACTCCGGACAGGGCAGCGGCTACACCTTC
TRBJ2-1,.,TRBV5-1,TRBD1,CASSYGHGTDNNEQFF,TGCGCCAGCAGCTATGGACACGGGACAGATAACAATGAGCAGTTCTTC
TRBJ1-3,medium-sized,TRBV15,TRBD1,CATSTGTGEGNTIYF,TGTGCCACCAGCACCGGGACAGGGGAAGGAAACACCATATATTTT
TRBJ1-4,.,TRBV28,TRBD1,CASRNPLGTGIEKLFF,TGTGCCAGCAGGAACCCGCTCGGGACAGGGATCGAAAAACTGTTTTTT
TRBJ1-1,.,TRBV6-5,.,CASSYALNTEAFF,TGTGCCAGCAGTTATGCGCTGAACACTGAAGCTTTCTTT
TRBJ2-3,.,TRBV7-8,.,CASSSMTDTQYF,TGTGCCAGCAGCTCCATGACAGATACGCAGTATTTT
TRBJ1-5,.,TRBV30,.,CAWGGRGHTGPQHF,TGTGCCTGGGGGGGGAGGGGACATACGGGGCCCCAGCATTTT
TRBJ1-6,.,TRBV21-1,.,CASSKIGGTINSPLHF,TGTGCCAGCAGCAAAATCGGTGGGACAATTAATTCACCCCTCCACTTT
TRBJ2-7,.,TRBV5-4,TRBD1,CASSTRQGVGEQYF,TGTGCCAGCAGTACCAGACAGGGGGTCGGCGAGCAGTACTTC
TRBJ2-7,.,TRBV28,.,CASSFGTRIYEQYF,TGTGCCAGCAGTTTCGGGACACGAATCTACGAGCAGTACTTC
TRBJ1-1,.,TRBV9,.,CASSVGGPYPEAFF,TGTGCCAGCAGCGTTGGGGGCCCATACCCTGAAGCTTTCTTT
TRBJ2-2,.,TRBV25-1,TRBD1,CASSEWTGDGTGELFF,TGTGCCAGCAGTGAGTGGACAGGGGACGGGACCGGGGAGCTGTTTTTT
TRBJ2-7,.,TRBV6-2/TRBV6-3,.,CASSSPPTGSEQYF,TGTGCCAGCAGTTCCCCGCCGACAGGCTCCGAGCAGTACTTC
TRBJ1-5,few,TRBV5-6,.,CASSSRGAGNQPQHF,TGTGCCAGCAGCTCACGGGGGGCCGGCAATCAGCCCCAGCATTTT